These 8 T cell receptor beta chains were all obtained from the same sample, sequenced in a study of T cells in Graves' hyperthyroidism and ophthalmopathy. RNA transcripts provided the source from which TCR beta CDR3 regions were amplified. Initially, a first-round RT-PCR of the TCR CDR3 employed the HTBI primer set. MiXCR, applied by TCRdb to the multiplex PCR reads, yields one record per CDR3 protein. The table includes some 350,000 distinct CDR3 sequences, 15% detected once. The sample comprised blood. These receptors came from a woman in her sixties or seventies with Graves' ophthalmopathy.

This clonotype was detected ten times or more. J is TRBJ1-1 and V is TRBV7-9; D uncertain. CDR1 is SEHNR and CDR2 is FQNEAQ in the germline V gene (reference sequence). The CDR3 has 12 residues. V lost 9 bases to trimming and J lost 10 bases, with 18 bases between them. DNA for the CDR3: TGTGCCAGTCGAAGGGAGGGCCAGAGAGCTTTCTTT. It translates to CASRREGQRAFF.

This clonotype was seen ten or more times. The chain joins TRBV20-1 to TRBJ2-7; D is perhaps TRBD2 (5 bases). With 6 bases removed from V and 2 bases from J, the gap between germline ends came to 17 bases. In germline, CDR1 is DFQATT, CDR2 SNEGSKA (reference sequence). CDR3 length equals 14 residues. CDR3 protein: CSATPRDFPYEQYF. CDR3 bases: TGCAGTGCCACCCCTCGGGATTTTCCCTACGAGCAGTACTTC.

This clonotype has only a few counts. The V and J genes are TRBV5-5 and TRBJ2-2; perhaps TRBD2 as D (5 bases). The V gene lost 6 bases and the J gene lost 4 bases, with 7 bases spanning the gap. The germline CDR1 and CDR2 sequences are SGHKS and YYEKEE (reference sequence). This CDR3 has 12 amino acids. CDR3 loop: CASIGITGELFF. CDR3 nucleotides: TGTGCCAGCATCGGGATCACCGGGGAGCTGTTTTTT.

This clonotype showed up many times. The rearrangement uses TRBV20-1 and TRBJ2-3; TRBD2 agrees at 8 bases. Germline lookup yields CDR1 DFQATT and CDR2 SNEGSKA (reference sequence). Losses at the gene ends were 2 bases for V and 5 bases for J; bases not matched to a gene: 9. The length of the CDR3 is 15 residues. CDR3 amino acids: CSARPAGVMKDTQYF. As DNA, the CDR3 is TGCAGTGCTAGACCAGCGGGAGTAATGAAAGATACGCAGTATTTT.

The chain employs TRBV7-6 and TRBJ1-5; no clear D gene. Per germline, CDR1 SGHVS and CDR2 FNYEAQ. The V end lost 1 base, the J end lost 1 base, and 11 bases lay between the germline ends. This CDR3 is built from 16 residues. The CDR3 coding sequence is TGTGCCAGCAGCTTAGAAACTTCGAGGAGCAATCAGCCCCAGCATTTT. Its protein is CASSLETSRSNQPQHF.

This clonotype was detected a few times. The J gene is TRBJ2-1, the V gene TRBV28; TRBD1 agrees at 7 bases. This CDR3 region has 15 residues. J lost 3 bases, V lost 5 bases, and 7 bases had no gene match. Germline CDR1 and CDR2: MDHEN and SYDVKM. The DNA for the CDR3 is TGTGCCAGCAGTGCCCAGACAGGGTTCTACAATGAGCAGTTCTTC. It specifies CASSAQTGFYNEQFF.

The V call is TRBV5-1, the J call TRBJ2-6; D unresolved. CDR1 SGHRS and CDR2 YFSETQ come from the germline V gene. The V gene lost 4 bases and the J gene lost 0 bases, with 11 bases spanning the gap. This CDR3 has 16 amino acids. The CDR3 nucleotides read TGCGCCAGCAGCCGCCCGGACCACTCTGGGGCCAACGTCCTGACTTTC. Its protein is CASSRPDHSGANVLTF.

This clonotype occurred a few times. The J gene is TRBJ1-1, the V gene TRBV18; 10 bases are a match to TRBD1. V gave up 3 bases and J gave up 5 bases; unmatched junction bases: 3. The CDR3 is made up of 14 amino acids. Germline lookup yields CDR1 KGHSH and CDR2 LQKENI. The CDR3 DNA sequence: TGTGCCAGCTCACCCGACAGGGGGCTTACTGAAGCTTTCTTT. This encodes CASSPDRGLTEAFF.